The 14 T cell receptor beta chains reported below all come from one sample, sequenced in a study of a mutant IDH1 vaccine in newly diagnosed glioma. Assay used: immunoSEQ multiplex PCR; TCRdb lists only in-frame clones, some missing. The table has about 60,000 clones, roughly four fifths seen once; the top ten hold roughly 3.5%. The antigens these receptors bind are not known. The time point: week 11, during vaccination. Doses of 300 ug of mutant IDH1 20-mer peptide were given with topical imiquimod. The specimen was PBMCs, collected from a glioma patient whose treatment included an IDH1 peptide vaccine. These receptors all stem from a man younger than 40 with glioma.

CDR3 DNA sequence: TGTGCCAGCAGTTTTTCCAGGGAGGGTGGCTACACCTTC. It is translated as CASSFSREGGYTF. V gene TRBV6-5 combines with J gene TRBJ1-2, with D perhaps TRBD1 (5 bases). Germline-derived CDR1 and CDR2 are MNHEY and SVGAGI. V was pared by 4 bases and J by 7 bases, with 13 bases between. The CDR3 consists of 13 residues.

The rearrangement links TRBV7-2 to TRBJ1-5, with a tentative D call TRBD1 (6 bases). Trimming pared 7 bases from V and 4 bases from J, leaving 20 bases between. The V gene's germline CDR1 is SGHTA and CDR2 FQGNSA. This CDR3 spans 16 amino acids. The DNA for the CDR3 is TGTGCCAGCACCTACCTTCTGGGGGCATGGAATCAGCCCCAGCATTTT. Its translation is CASTYLLGAWNQPQHF.

This clone was seen a handful of times. The gene calls are TRBV5-4 and TRBJ1-5; the D is unclear. CDR1 is SGHNT, CDR2 YYREEE, per germline (reference sequence). V lost 1 base and J 5 bases, leaving 10 bases between the germline ends. There are 14 residues in the CDR3. For the CDR3, the DNA is TGTGCCAGCAGCTTGACGGGTTCTGATCAGCCCCAGCATTTT. Translated: CASSLTGSDQPQHF.

The chain joins TRBV27 to TRBJ1-6, with D unresolved. The V and J ends lost 3 bases and 2 bases respectively, with 8 bases between them. The CDR3 loop spans 15 amino acids. The germline gives CDR1 MNHEY, CDR2 SMNVEV (reference sequence). The chain's CDR3 is CASSFGAPYNSPLHF. CDR3 sequence (DNA): TGTGCCAGCAGTTTCGGCGCCCCCTATAATTCACCCCTCCACTTT.

The chain links TRBV7-8 to TRBJ1-5; 7 bases line up with TRBD1. V lost 5 bases and J lost 0; bases outside the gene matches: 16. In germline, CDR1 is SGHVS, CDR2 FQNEAQ. CDR3 length equals 19 residues. The CDR3 DNA sequence: TGTGCCAGCAGCCGACTCACGTGGGACAGTTATTCTAGCAATCAGCCCCAGCATTTT. Translation: CASSRLTWDSYSSNQPQHF.

The chain carries TRBV4-1 and TRBJ2-7; D possibly corresponds to TRBD1 (5 bases). This CDR3 contains 17 residues. CDR1 and CDR2 from the germline V gene are MGHRA and YSYEKL. Trimming shortened V by 0 bases and J by 0 bases, and 15 bases separated the two germline ends. The CDR3: CASSQENSGRASYEQYF. CDR3 bases: TGCGCCAGCAGCCAAGAAAATTCGGGCAGGGCCTCCTACGAGCAGTACTTC.

The chain carries TRBV19 and TRBJ1-5; no definite D call. CDR1 and CDR2 from the germline V gene are LNHDA and SQIVND (reference sequence). The CDR3 covers 14 residues. V was cut by 1 base and J by 2 bases, with 6 bases left in between. The CDR3 DNA reads TGTGCCAGTAGTATAGCCCTGGGCAATCAGCCCCAGCATTTT. Protein: CASSIALGNQPQHF. The variable domain in full, completed from reference TRBV19 and TRBJ1-5, reads DGGITQSPKYLFRKEGQNVTLSCEQNLNHDAMYWYRQDPGQGLRLIYYSQIVNDFQKGDIAEGYSVSREKKESFPLTVTSAQKNPTAFYLCASSIALGNQPQHFGDGTRLSIL.

The chain carries TRBV7-2 and TRBJ2-7, with no clear D. This CDR3 is built from 11 residues. V was shortened by 5 bases and J by 3 bases, with 5 bases between the two germline ends. Germline CDR1 reads SGHTA; CDR2 reads FQGNSA. This chain's CDR3 is CASSRYYEQYF. The CDR3 region has the DNA TGTGCCAGCAGCCGATACTACGAGCAGTACTTC.

J is TRBJ1-2 and V is TRBV25-1, with D unresolved. CDR1 MGHDK and CDR2 SYGVNS come from the germline V gene. The ends were cut back, 2 bases at V and 4 bases at J, with 8 bases in the middle. The CDR3 is made up of 13 amino acids. The CDR3 protein is CASSEVLGYGYTF. In DNA form, the CDR3 reads TGTGCCAGCAGTGAAGTTCTTGGCTATGGCTACACCTTC.

The V gene is TRBV15, the J gene TRBJ2-2, with 9 positions matching TRBD1. From germline, CDR1 is LNHNV and CDR2 YYDKDF (reference sequence). This CDR3 has 15 amino acids. Unmatched junction bases numbered 2, after V lost 0 bases and J lost 6 bases. The CDR3 DNA sequence: TGTGCCACCAGCAGAGACCGGGACAGGGCCGGGGAGCTGTTTTTT. Amino acid sequence: CATSRDRDRAGELFF.

This chain connects TRBV7-8 to TRBJ2-3; D is undetermined. This CDR3 region has 17 residues. Looked up from germline, CDR1 is SGHVS and CDR2 is FQNEAQ. Between the trimmed V and J ends, which lost 3 bases and 3 bases, there was a span of 19 bases. CDR3 in amino acids: CASSLANDWSRTDTQYF. As DNA, the CDR3 is TGTGCCAGCAGCTTGGCCAATGATTGGAGTCGGACAGATACGCAGTATTTT.

The DNA for the CDR3 is TGCAGCGCCCAGGGGGGGGCAGCCTACGAGCAGTACTTC. Translation gives CSAQGGAAYEQYF. This chain joins TRBV29-1 and TRBJ2-7; D possibly matches TRBD1 or TRBD2 (7 bases each). There are 13 residues in the CDR3. Trimming left V 7 bases short and J 2 bases short, with 15 bases between. CDR1 SQVTM and CDR2 ANQGSEA come from the germline V gene.

This clone appeared a single time. The chain recombines TRBV27 with TRBJ2-1, with D possibly being TRBD2 (5 bases). The CDR3 is 13 amino acids. From germline, CDR1 is MNHEY and CDR2 SMNVEV (reference sequence). Trimming pared 5 bases from V and 5 bases from J, leaving 10 bases between. The CDR3, as DNA: TGTGCCAGCAGTCCCAGCGGCAACAATGAGCAGTTCTTC. Its translation: CASSPSGNNEQFF.

The gene calls are TRBV15 and TRBJ2-5, with a possible D match to TRBD2 (6 bases). V was trimmed by 1 base and J by 5 bases, leaving 14 bases between them. This CDR3 is 15 amino acids long. Looked up from germline, CDR1 is LNHNV and CDR2 is YYDKDF (reference sequence). CDR3 in DNA: TGTGCCACCAGCAGAGCCCGGGACTTTACGGAGACCCAGTACTTC. The encoded protein is CATSRARDFTETQYF.